The T cell receptor beta chain under discussion was sequenced for a study of T cell repertoires in aging, cancer and after chemotherapy (dated by TCRdb to about 2019). At the level of the whole study: Donors were distributed across six age groups ranging from 30 or younger to 70 or older, with at least three individuals included per group. The cohort comprised about 210 cancer patients, approximately 90 with hematological and some 120 with solid cancers, plus 95 healthy donors as a reference group. The complete dataset included about 8.8 million TCR reads. In the solid tumor group, the paired samples taken before and after chemotherapy came from patients with brain tumors (glioblastoma) who were receiving therapy based on temozolomide. The study profiled peripheral blood TCR beta repertoires from healthy donors and cancer patients to examine immunoaging and T cell reconstitution after chemotherapy.

In regard to this clonotype: It lacks a known antigen. No per-base quality is available; no much larger clone lies one base away.

TCR beta rearrangements were amplified from genomic DNA isolated from peripheral blood, not from sorted cells or RNA. The study at large found these results: According to the authors, the repertoire data do not allow conclusions to be drawn about immunological memory after chemotherapy. In healthy donors, the decline in TCR diversity with age was mainly due to loss of richness, whereas in cancer patients loss of evenness also played a role. In both cancer cohorts, the median generation probability rose over the chemotherapy interval, which suggests that the repertoire was reconstituted through rebound thymic output. Untreated patients with hematological or solid cancers showed significantly lower blood TCR diversity and higher clonality than age-matched healthy donors.

The germline V gene specifies SGHVS as CDR1 and FNYEAQ as CDR2. V drops 5 bases and J drops 4 bases, leaving 10 bases in between. The CDR3 contains 13 residues, cysteine and phenylalanine counted. The kept DNA is CDR3 alone, 39 bases in frame from the first base. Multiplex touch-down PCR with a mixed TRB-A/B primer pool was used to amplify rearranged TRB sequences covering the V, D and J segments. Illumina adapters and sample indices were attached to the amplicons in two consecutive PCR reactions using Phusion HS II polymerase. Amplicons were gel-purified with the NucleoSpin Gel and PCR Clean-up kit, then checked with Qubit and an Agilent 2100 Bioanalyzer. Sequencing of libraries was carried out on an Illumina MiSeq in 600-cycle, single-indexed, paired-end runs. The original methods were these. Processing of the TRB sequences was carried out with MiXCR versions 2.12 and 3.0.5. A clone was defined as each unique CDR3 nucleotide sequence, and only productive sequences supported by at least two reads were kept. The repertoire metrics were Shannon diversity, evenness, clonality (defined as one minus evenness), and alpha-parameterized diversity profiles covering alpha 0 to 5. Generation probabilities of clones in paired pre- and post-chemotherapy samples were computed with the IGoR algorithm. The public reads were run again by TCRdb, first through fastp at Q25 and then through MiXCR, and only productive beta chains were kept. Entries are consolidated by CDR3 protein sequence, retaining the most common genes and DNA. TCRdb's processing, not the authors' own work, is the source of the V and J calls. This sample holds roughly 2,300 distinct CDR3 sequences; 24% were observed only once. The top ten clonotypes cover 32% of the sample.

The material sequenced was blood. The V gene is TRBV7-6 and the J gene is TRBJ2-3; TRBD2 is a weak D gene call, 6 bases matching. This receptor was identified in a human donor with a solid tumor. This receptor has the CDR3 CASSPKRADTQYF. The bases are TGTGCCAGCAGCCCCAAGCGGGCAGATACGCAGTATTTT. Joined to the reference TRBV7-6 and TRBJ2-3 proteins, this CDR3 gives the full variable domain: GAGVSQSPRYKVTKRGQDVALRCDPISGHVSLYWYRQALGQGPEFLTYFNYEAQQDKSGLPNDRFSAERPEGSISTLTIQRTEQRDSAMYRCASSPKRADTQYFGPGTRLTVL.